This TCR beta chain originates from a study of early stage breast cancer tumors (dated by TCRdb to about 2017). General notes on the study: Of the 15 to 20 invasive breast tumors, twelve were found to be estrogen receptor-positive, progesterone receptor-positive and HER2-negative. Most of the 12 ER+/PR+/HER2- tumors were invasive ductal carcinomas, while the other four were invasive lobular carcinomas. Across all samples, a few million templates representing 1 million or so unique clonotypes were detected. The average read coverage per sample was around 9.1-fold.

What the authors observed across the whole study: Enriched TCRB sequences shared across patients were mostly commonly generated sequences, unlikely to play an important role in the tumor microenvironment. The small cohort size prevented analysis by tumor subtype. Approximately 2.5-fold higher T cell density and higher clonality were observed in tumors than in adjacent normal breast tissue. Chain pairing and functional markers such as CD4, CD8 and FOXP3 were not captured by bulk genomic DNA sequencing of unsorted cells. Greater similarity was observed between blood and normal breast repertoires than between blood and tumor repertoires, and tumor was distinguished from normal in about 90% of the 16 patients when each tissue was compared with blood.

About 18-50 mg of tumor tissue was diced and typically yielded more than 2.5 ug of DNA. The study profiled bulk TCR beta-chain repertoires in matched peripheral blood, tumor and adjacent normal breast tissue taken from approximately 16 patients with early-stage breast cancer. Once resection was done, tumor tissue identified by eye was cut out and put into prechilled RNAlater. Tumor tissue (20-50 mg) was diced and then homogenized with a TissueLyser II in RLTplus buffer containing beta-mercaptoethanol and antifoaming agent. The Qiagen AllPrep DNA/RNA Mini kit was used for genomic DNA extraction. This clone was counted at least ten times. The clone's antigen remains unknown. One base away there is no much larger clone; base qualities are not given. Based on the germline V gene, the CDR1 and CDR2 sequences are SGDLS and YYNGEE. The CDR3 contains 15 residues, cysteine and phenylalanine counted. The sequence is cut down to CDR3 DNA, 45 bases in frame from base 1. At the junction V is shortened by 0 bases and J by 4 bases; bases outside the gene matches: 6.

Two independent genomic DNA replicates were amplified for each sample, with around 0.5 ug used for blood and about 1.5 ug for tumor or normal breast. Following the manufacturer's instructions, the ImmunoSeq Intro kit was used to carry out TCRB sequencing on genomic DNA. For absolute quantification, the roughly 32-cycle multiplex PCR included proprietary primers along with spike-in control sequences. Single-end 150-bp reads were used to sequence an 87-bp fragment spanning the CDR3 plus the flanking V and J genes. Each lane of an Illumina MiSeq using version 3.0 chemistry carried seven multiplexed samples, with two replicates per sample. As for the original processing: Raw data were processed by the vendor's proprietary pipeline, with both replicates merged into one result per sample. Clonotypes were defined as productive rearrangements sharing the V-gene family, CDR3 amino acid sequence and J-gene segment. To compute clonality, the normalized Shannon entropy (Pielou evenness) of TCRB abundances was subtracted from 1. T cell density was estimated by dividing total templates by the number of input cells inferred from the DNA input amount. Recon was used with default parameters to estimate total repertoire diversity and clonality. A clonotype counted as tumor-enriched if its abundance in tumor exceeded 0.1% and was at least 32-fold higher than its abundance in normal breast. What TCRdb holds here is the immuneACCESS table cut down to in-frame rearrangements. Part of the clones is not present; checked against another copy, under half of the missing clones reflect an unresolved V gene, and the others are unexplained. Clone size and the V and J calls come from that table; the DNA yielded D and trimming. The sample table shows about 25,000 clones, and 55% to 80% are seen once. 9.9% of the sample belongs to the ten largest clones.

The receptor chain draws on TRBV9 and TRBJ2-7, with TRBD2 identical over 8 junction bases. The specimen was breast tumor tissue. The receptor comes from a person in their 60s with breast cancer. The DNA is TGTGCCAGCAGCGTAGAAGGCGGGAGGAGGTACGAGCAGTACTTC. This encodes CASSVEGGRRYEQYF.